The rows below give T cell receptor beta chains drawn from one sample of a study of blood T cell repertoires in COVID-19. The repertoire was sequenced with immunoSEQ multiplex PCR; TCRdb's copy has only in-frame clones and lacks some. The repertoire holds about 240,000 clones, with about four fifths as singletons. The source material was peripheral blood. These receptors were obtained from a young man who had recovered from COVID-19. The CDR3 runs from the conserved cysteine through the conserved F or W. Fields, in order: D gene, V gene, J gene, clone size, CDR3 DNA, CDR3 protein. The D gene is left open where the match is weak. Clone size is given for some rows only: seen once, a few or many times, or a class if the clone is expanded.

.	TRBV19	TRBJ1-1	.	TGTGCCAGTCCTCCCTACGGGGTGGACGAGTGGTCTGAAGCTTTCTTT	CASPPYGVDEWSEAFF
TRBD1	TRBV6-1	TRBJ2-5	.	TGTGCCAGCAGTGAGACAGGGGGGATACAAGAGACCCAGTACTTC	CASSETGGIQETQYF
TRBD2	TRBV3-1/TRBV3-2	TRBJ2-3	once	TGTGCCAGCAGCCAACTAGCGGGGAGCACAGATACGCAGTATTTT	CASSQLAGSTDTQYF
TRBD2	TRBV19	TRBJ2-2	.	TGTGCCAGTACCGGGACTAGCGGGGGGACGAGCACCGGGGAGCTGTTTTTT	CASTGTSGGTSTGELFF
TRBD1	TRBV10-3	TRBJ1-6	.	TGTGCCACTGCAGCGCCCGAGGGACAGACCTATAATTCACCCCTCCACTTT	CATAAPEGQTYNSPLHF
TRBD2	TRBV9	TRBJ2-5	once	TGTGCCAGCAGCGTAGTACCGGGGGGGCCCCAAGAGACCCAGTACTTC	CASSVVPGGPQETQYF
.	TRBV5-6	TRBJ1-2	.	TGTGCCAGCAGCCGCGGGCGTCAATTGGGCTACACCTTC	CASSRGRQLGYTF
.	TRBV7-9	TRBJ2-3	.	TGTGCCAGCAGCCCCGGGGCGGGGGCGCGGCGGTCCACAGATACGCAGTATTTT	CASSPGAGARRSTDTQYF
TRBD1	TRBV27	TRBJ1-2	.	TGTGCCAGCAGTCCCTACAGGGGGCTTAGGGGAATAGGTGCTTACACCTTC	CASSPYRGLRGIGAYTF
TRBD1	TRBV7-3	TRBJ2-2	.	TGTGCCAGCAACCCCAGGGGGCTTAACACCGGGGAGCTGTTTTTT	CASNPRGLNTGELFF
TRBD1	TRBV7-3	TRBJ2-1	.	TGTGCCAGCAGCTTAGGACAGGGTGTCTACAATGAGCAGTTCTTC	CASSLGQGVYNEQFF
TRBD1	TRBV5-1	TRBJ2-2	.	TGCGCCAGCAGCCCGGGGACAGGGAACACCGGGGAGCTGTTTTTT	CASSPGTGNTGELFF
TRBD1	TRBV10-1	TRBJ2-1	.	TGCGCCAGCAGTGAGTGGACAGGGCGGAATGAGCAGTTCTTC	CASSEWTGRNEQFF
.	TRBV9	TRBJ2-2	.	TGTGCCAGCAGCTCTCGGGCCGGGGAGCTGTTTTTT	CASSSRAGELFF
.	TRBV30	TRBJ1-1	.	TGTGCCTGGAGTGCGAAGACAGGAGGGAACACTGAAGCTTTCTTT	CAWSAKTGGNTEAFF
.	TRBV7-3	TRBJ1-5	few	TGTGCCAGCAGCATGAACCAGGGACAGCCCCAGCATTTT	CASSMNQGQPQHF
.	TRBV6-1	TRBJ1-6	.	TGTGCCAGCAGTGGAGCCGGCGGTAATTCACCCCTCCACTTT	CASSGAGGNSPLHF
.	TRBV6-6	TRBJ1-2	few	TGTGCCAGCAGCCCCGATGAGGGTGGGGACACCTTC	CASSPDEGGDTF
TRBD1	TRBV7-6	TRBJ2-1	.	TGTGCCAGCAGCCCGGGACAGGGGGTATACAATGAGCAGTTCTTC	CASSPGQGVYNEQFF
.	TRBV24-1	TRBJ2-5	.	TGTGCCACCAGTGTGAGGCTGACTGGAAACCAAGAGACCCAGTACTTC	CATSVRLTGNQETQYF
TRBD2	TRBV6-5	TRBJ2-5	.	TGTGCCAGCAGTTACTCGGGCGGGGGGCTAGTAGAGACCCAGTACTTC	CASSYSGGGLVETQYF
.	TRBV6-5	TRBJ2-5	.	TGTGCCAGCAGCCCCCCGGGGGGCCGGGAGACCCAGTACTTC	CASSPPGGRETQYF
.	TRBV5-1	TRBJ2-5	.	TGCGCCAGCAGAGTGGGGGGGCTGGGGAAGACCCAGTACTTC	CASRVGGLGKTQYF
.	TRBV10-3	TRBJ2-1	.	.	CAISTSGLPSNEQFF
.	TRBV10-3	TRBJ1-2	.	TGTGCCATCAGTGAGCCGGACCGGGAGGAGAACTATGGCTACACCTTC	CAISEPDREENYGYTF
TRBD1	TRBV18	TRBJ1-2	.	TGTGCCAGCTCACCCTTCGACAGGGCCCTACAATCAGACTATGGCTACACCTTC	CASSPFDRALQSDYGYTF
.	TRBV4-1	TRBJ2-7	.	TGCGCCAGCAGCCAAGATTCGCAGGGCCACGAGCAGTACTTC	CASSQDSQGHEQYF
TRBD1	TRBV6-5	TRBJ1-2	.	TGTGCCAGCAGTCCACAGGGGAACGGTGGCTACACCTTC	CASSPQGNGGYTF
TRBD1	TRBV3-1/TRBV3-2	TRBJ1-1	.	TGTGCCAGCAGCCGTCGGACAGGGGGCATCACTGAAGCTTTCTTT	CASSRRTGGITEAFF
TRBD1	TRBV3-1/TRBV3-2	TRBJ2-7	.	TGTGCCAGCAGCCATGGACAGGGTTTCGGCGAGCAGTACTTC	CASSHGQGFGEQYF
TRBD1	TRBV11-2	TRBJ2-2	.	TGTGCCAGCAGCCCAGAGGGACAGGGCTCCGGGGAGCTGTTTTTT	CASSPEGQGSGELFF
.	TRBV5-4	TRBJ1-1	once	TGTGCCAGCAGCTCCACGGAGGATACTGAAGCTTTCTTT	CASSSTEDTEAFF
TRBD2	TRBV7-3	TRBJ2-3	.	TGTGCCAGCAGCTCCCAGGGGGAGGCGGGGGGGCCACGAGATACGCAGTATTTT	CASSSQGEAGGPRDTQYF
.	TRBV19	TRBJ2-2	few	TGTGCCAGTAGTATCCAGAGGTACACCGGGGAGCTGTTTTTT	CASSIQRYTGELFF
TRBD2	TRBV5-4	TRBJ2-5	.	TGTGCCAGCAGCTTGTACGAGCGGGGGTACCAAGAGACCCAGTACTTC	CASSLYERGYQETQYF
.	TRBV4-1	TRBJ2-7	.	TGCGCCAGCAGCCAAGAAGGGGCCGAGCAGTACTTC	CASSQEGAEQYF
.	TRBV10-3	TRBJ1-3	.	TGTGCCATCTCAGGCACGGCTGGAAACACCATATATTTT	CAISGTAGNTIYF
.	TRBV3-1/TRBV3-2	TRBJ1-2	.	TGTGCCAGCAGCCAAGGGGCGCGAAGTCGGGGCTACACCTTC	CASSQGARSRGYTF
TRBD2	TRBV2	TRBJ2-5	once	TGTGCCAGCAGGGGGAGGGTAGGAGAGACCCAGTACTTC	CASRGRVGETQYF